This T cell receptor (beta chain) was identified during a study of post-analysis software for immune sequencing data. Whole-study findings and limits: F measure grouped same-batch samples tightly together. Normalized Chao1 diversity in multiple sclerosis patients fell significantly below that of controls. Four to six TRBV segments, including TRBV5-6, TRBV5-1 and TRBV20-1, were more frequent in patients than controls.

The authors incorporated unique molecular identifiers into the TCR beta cDNA libraries. Starting from about 1 to 10 million T cells, the study yielded hundreds of thousands of cDNA molecules. MiXCR was run by TCRdb on the PCR reads, yielding one entry per CDR3 protein. Of approximately 180,000 distinct CDR3 sequences in the sample, 30% were seen once. As for this clonotype: Its specificity is unknown.

V lost 6 bases to trimming and J lost 0 bases; unmatched junction nucleotides: 5. The CDR3 consists of 15 residues. Looked up from germline, CDR1 is MDHEN and CDR2 is SYDVKM. The sequencing input was blood. This sequence joins TRBV28 and TRBJ1-5, with 7 positions matching TRBD1. The TCR originated in a girl aged 5-17 years with multiple sclerosis. The DNA for the CDR3 is TGTGCCAGCAGAGTAGGGACAGTTAGCAATCAGCCCCAGCATTTT. It encodes CASRVGTVSNQPQHF.